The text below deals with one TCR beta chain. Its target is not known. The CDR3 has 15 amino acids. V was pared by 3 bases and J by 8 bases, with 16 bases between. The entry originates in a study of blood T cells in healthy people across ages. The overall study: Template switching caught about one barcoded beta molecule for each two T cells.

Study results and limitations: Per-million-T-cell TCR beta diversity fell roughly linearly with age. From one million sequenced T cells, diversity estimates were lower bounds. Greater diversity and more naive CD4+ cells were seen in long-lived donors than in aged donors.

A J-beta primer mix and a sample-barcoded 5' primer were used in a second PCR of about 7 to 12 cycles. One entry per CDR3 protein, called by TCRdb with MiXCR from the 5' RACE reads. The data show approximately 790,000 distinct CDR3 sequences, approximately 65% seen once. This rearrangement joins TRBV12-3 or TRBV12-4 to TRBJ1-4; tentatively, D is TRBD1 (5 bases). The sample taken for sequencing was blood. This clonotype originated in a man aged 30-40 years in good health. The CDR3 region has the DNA TGTGCCAGCAGTTTGTTTGGGGGAAGCGGAGAAAAACTGTTTTTT. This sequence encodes CASSLFGGSGEKLFF.